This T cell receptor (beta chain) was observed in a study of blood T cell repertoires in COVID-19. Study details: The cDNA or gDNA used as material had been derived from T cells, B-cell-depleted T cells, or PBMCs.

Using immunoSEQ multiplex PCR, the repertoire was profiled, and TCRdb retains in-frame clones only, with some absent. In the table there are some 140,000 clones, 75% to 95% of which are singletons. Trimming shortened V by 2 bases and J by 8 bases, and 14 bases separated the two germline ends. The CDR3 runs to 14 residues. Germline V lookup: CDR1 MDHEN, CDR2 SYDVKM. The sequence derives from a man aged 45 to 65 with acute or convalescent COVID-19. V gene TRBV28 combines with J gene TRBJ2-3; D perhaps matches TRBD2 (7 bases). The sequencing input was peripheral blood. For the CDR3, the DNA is TGTGCCAGCAGTTTACGGGGGGCCGGTTCTACGCAGTATTTT. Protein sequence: CASSLRGAGSTQYF.